This TCR beta chain was documented in a study of blood T cell repertoires in COVID-19. For the study at large: The study drew acute and convalescent COVID-19 samples from the United States, Italy and Spain. Sources were T cells, B-cell-depleted T cells, or PBMCs; the material itself was cDNA or gDNA.

There are 13 residues in the CDR3. The V gene lost 6 bases and the J gene lost 4 bases, with 12 bases spanning the gap. How the authors handled the data: Nucleated cell counts were estimated from reference gene primer amplification. The table came from immunoSEQ multiplex PCR; TCRdb's copy has only in-frame clones and leaves some out. V and J calls and clone size are as listed in that table; D and trimming were resolved from the DNA. The sample includes roughly 340,000 clones, more than 75% of them seen just once. Patients from Seattle were sampled longitudinally, starting during active infection. The receptor's source is a woman in her forties or fifties with COVID-19, enrolled during active disease. The V gene is TRBV12-3 or TRBV12-4, the J gene TRBJ1-2; D remains ambiguous. Sequencing used peripheral blood. This CDR3 reads CASSPPARYGYTF. The CDR3 bases are TGTGCCAGCAGCCCGCCAGCGCGCTATGGCTACACCTTC.